Given below is one TCR beta chain in context. Its specificity is unknown. Germline CDR1 is SEHNR and CDR2 is FQNEAQ (reference sequence). CDR3 length equals 13 residues. Between the trimmed V and J ends, which lost 6 bases and 2 bases, there was a span of 11 bases. The primer mix had 60 Vbeta and 13 Jbeta primers. Sequencing used immunoSEQ multiplex PCR; TCRdb keeps in-frame clones, though not all of them. Its table lists about 110,000 clones. This record belongs to a study of cytomegalovirus exposure and HLA in healthy donors. Study-level findings and limits: The study labeled fewer than 200 TCR beta chains cytomegalovirus-associated. TCR beta sequences numbering fewer than 20,000 were associated with HLA alleles at 0.05 false discovery rate in a later analysis.

The sample comprised PBMCs. The clonotype originates from a man aged 40-49 years in good health and CMV-seropositive. The gene calls are TRBV7-9 and TRBJ2-7; D is possibly TRBD2 (6 bases). The CDR3 region is CASRAGGPYEQYF. For the CDR3, the DNA is TGTGCCAGCAGAGCGGGCGGACCCTACGAGCAGTACTTC.